A selection of T cell receptor beta chains follows, all from one sample in a study of blood T cell repertoires in COVID-19. Sequencing was performed with immunoSEQ multiplex PCR; in TCRdb, only in-frame clones are kept and a portion is missing. The sample includes some 54,000 clones, around nine tenths seen only once; the top ten take approximately 8.1%. Source material: peripheral blood. The receptor source for this set is an older man with active or convalescent COVID-19. CDR3s include the opening cysteine and the closing phenylalanine or tryptophan. A D gene is named only where the DNA matches it firmly. Clone size appears in some rows only: once, few, many, or a class for an expanded clone.

d_gene,j_gene,abundance,v_gene,CDR3aa,CDR3nt
NA,TRBJ2-1,NA,TRBV28,CASRTGLYNEQFF,TGTGCCAGCAGGACGGGACTGTACAATGAGCAGTTCTTC
TRBD2,TRBJ2-3,NA,TRBV3-1/TRBV3-2,CASSLGGAESTDTQYF,TGTGCCAGCAGCCTCGGGGGGGCCGAGTCAACAGATACGCAGTATTTT
NA,TRBJ1-5,NA,TRBV5-1,CASSLGQGEQPQHF,TGCGCCAGCAGCTTGGGGCAGGGTGAACAGCCCCAGCATTTT
TRBD1,TRBJ1-2,NA,TRBV5-1,CASSSTGGASGYTF,TGCGCCAGCAGCTCGACAGGGGGCGCGTCAGGCTACACCTTC
TRBD2,TRBJ2-1,NA,TRBV18,CASSLTTLAGSLVGSYNEQFF,TGTGCCAGCTCACTAACGACCCTAGCGGGATCCCTGGTTGGCTCCTACAATGAGCAGTTCTTC
NA,TRBJ2-7,few,TRBV2,CASTFGESMYEQYF,TGTGCCAGCACATTCGGGGAAAGCATGTACGAGCAGTACTTC
TRBD1,TRBJ1-1,NA,TRBV6-5,CASISTGTVVEAFF,TGTGCCAGCATCTCGACAGGGACAGTTGTTGAAGCTTTCTTT
NA,TRBJ1-5,NA,TRBV30,CAWSVRGTQPQHF,TGTGCCTGGAGTGTACGGGGGACCCAGCCCCAGCATTTT
TRBD1,TRBJ1-5,NA,TRBV18,CASSRDRDQPQHF,TGTGCCAGCTCGCGAGACAGGGATCAGCCCCAGCATTTT
NA,TRBJ2-7,NA,TRBV11-3,CASSQTRGSSEQYF,TGTGCCAGCAGCCAGACCAGGGGATCAAGCGAGCAGTACTTC
NA,TRBJ1-2,NA,TRBV4-3,CASSQDMTGYGYTF,TGCGCCAGCAGCCAAGATATGACAGGCTATGGCTACACCTTC
TRBD1,TRBJ2-1,NA,TRBV6-2/TRBV6-3,CASSPGQGLPRDNEQFF,TGTGCCAGCAGCCCCGGACAGGGGTTGCCTAGGGACAATGAGCAGTTCTTC
TRBD2,TRBJ2-1,NA,TRBV7-6,CASSLAGGPGNEQFF,TGTGCCAGCAGCTTAGCGGGAGGGCCGGGGAATGAGCAGTTCTTC